A single sample is the source of the 25 T cell receptor beta chains below, sequenced in a study of Ad26.COV2.S vaccination and SARS-CoV-2 variants. TCRdb's table, derived via immunoSEQ multiplex PCR, lists solely in-frame clones and lacks some. Among hundreds of thousands of clones listed, approximately 90% were seen once. Treatment described: some 20 received Ad26.COV2.S at low or high dose, single or two shots; roughly five received placebo; per-sample allocation not given. Each sample was drawn 63 days after the first injection (of vaccine or placebo). Specimen: peripheral blood, collected in a trial of Ad26.COV2.S vaccine versus placebo. The receptors were sampled from a person between 18 and 65 years old who received the Ad26.COV2.S COVID-19 vaccine or a placebo.

This chain joins TRBV4-3 and TRBJ1-4; D gene unclear. The ends were cut back, 1 base at V and 7 bases at J, with 10 bases in the middle. The V gene's germline CDR1 is LGHNA and CDR2 YSLEER. The CDR3 length is 14 residues. The CDR3 nucleotides read TGCGCCAGCAGCCAAGCAGGAGAGGGTGAAAAACTGTTTTTT. Protein product: CASSQAGEGEKLFF.

The chain couples TRBV5-4 to TRBJ2-5; weak D call: TRBD1 (6 bases). CDR3 size: 15 residues. V was pared by 4 bases and J by 1 base, with 14 bases between. From germline, CDR1 is SGHNT and CDR2 YYREEE (reference sequence). In DNA, the CDR3 is TGTGCCAGCAGCACCGGGACACCGAGCCAAGAGACCCAGTACTTC. Translation gives CASSTGTPSQETQYF.

J is TRBJ2-7 and V is TRBV12-3 or TRBV12-4; D assignment may be TRBD1 or TRBD2 (5 bases each). The CDR3 runs to 11 residues. Deletions cut 6 bases from V and 4 bases from J, with 7 bases between. CDR3 protein: CASRRGYEQYF. The CDR3 DNA is TGTGCCAGCAGGAGGGGATACGAGCAGTACTTC.

This chain uses TRBV20-1 with TRBJ2-7; a weak D match, TRBD2 (7 bases). The CDR3 totals 14 residues. With 3 bases removed from V and 3 bases from J, the gap between germline ends came to 15 bases. Germline values: CDR1 DFQATT, CDR2 SNEGSKA (reference sequence). CDR3 nucleotides: TGCAGTGCTAGTCCGGCAGGGGACTACTACGAGCAGTACTTC. It is translated as CSASPAGDYYEQYF.

The CDR3 reads CASSKEPVQGYEQYF. Here the CDR3 DNA reads TGTGCCAGCAGTAAAGAACCTGTACAGGGCTACGAGCAGTACTTC. The chain has TRBV7-8 and TRBJ2-7; the D gene is possibly TRBD1 (6 bases). V gave up 6 bases and J gave up 3 bases, with 18 bases separating them. The CDR3 consists of 15 residues. Germline assignment: CDR1 SGHVS and CDR2 FQNEAQ.

The chain links TRBV4-2 to TRBJ2-1, with TRBD2 matching 9 bases. CDR3 length: 13 residues. J gave up 10 bases and V 0 bases, and 1 base lay outside the gene matches. Per the germline V gene, CDR1 is LGHNA and CDR2 is YNFKEQ. CDR3 bases: TGTGCCAGCAGCCAAGAAGGACTAGCGGAGCAGTTCTTC. It specifies CASSQEGLAEQFF.

Worth noting for this clone: This sample also contains other DNA sequences that code for the same CDR3. The genes are TRBV18 and TRBJ2-7; D not certain. Germline V gene sequence: CDR1 KGHSH, CDR2 LQKENI. V was pared by 3 bases and J by 3 bases, with 6 bases between. The CDR3 sequence is 12 residues long. CDR3 nucleotide sequence: TGTGCCAGCTCACCGGCAGGCTACGAGCAGTACTTC. Protein product: CASSPAGYEQYF.

To note about this clone: Other DNA variants within this sample encode the same CDR3. The J gene is TRBJ1-1, the V gene TRBV9, with D uncertain. Germline V gene sequence: CDR1 SGDLS, CDR2 YYNGEE. The CDR3 covers 13 residues. Trimming pared 0 bases from V and 0 bases from J, leaving 3 bases between. CDR3 in DNA: TGTGCCAGCAGCGTAGAAGTGAACACTGAAGCTTTCTTT. Protein sequence: CASSVEVNTEAFF.

The chain is built from TRBV5-6 and TRBJ2-5, with D unresolved. This CDR3 spans 15 amino acids. Germline V gene data show CDR1 as SGHDT and CDR2 as YYEEEE. The V end lost 4 bases, the J end lost 3 bases, and 16 bases lay between the germline ends. DNA of the CDR3: TGTGCCAGCAGCGGTAGTGGTGGAAGAAAAGAGACCCAGTACTTC. This gives the protein CASSGSGGRKETQYF. The full variable domain, with the rest looked up from reference TRBV5-6 and TRBJ2-5, is DAGVTQSPTHLIKTRGQQVTLRCSPKSGHDTVSWYQQALGQGPQFIFQYYEEEERQRGNFPDRFSGHQFPNYSSELNVNALLLGDSALYLCASSGSGGRKETQYFGPGTRLLVL.

The chain couples TRBV5-4 to TRBJ2-1; no definite D call. Trimming cost V 0 bases and J 4 bases, with 5 bases left between them. The CDR3 runs to 13 residues. Looked up from germline, CDR1 is SGHNT and CDR2 is YYREEE (reference sequence). CDR3 nucleotides: TGTGCCAGCAGCTTGGCCCAGTACAATGAGCAGTTCTTC. This sequence encodes CASSLAQYNEQFF.

This clone was observed a single time. The gene calls are TRBV7-8 and TRBJ2-5, with TRBD2 matching 9 bases. This CDR3 contains 14 residues. CDR1 is SGHVS and CDR2 is FQNEAQ in the germline V gene. J lost 5 bases, V lost 1 base, and 2 bases had no gene match. The chain's CDR3 is CASSLELAGETQYF. The CDR3 DNA sequence: TGTGCCAGCAGCTTAGAGCTAGCGGGGGAGACCCAGTACTTC.

The CDR3 reads CASSLFTRSYEQYF. CDR3 in DNA: TGTGCCAGCAGTTTATTTACGAGGAGCTACGAGCAGTACTTC. This chain joins TRBV27 and TRBJ2-7; no clear D. There are 14 residues in the CDR3. Germline V gene data show CDR1 as MNHEY and CDR2 as SMNVEV (reference sequence). V was clipped by 1 base and J by 3 bases, with 10 bases between them.

This chain's CDR3 is CSVEVGGRETQYF. CDR3 DNA: TGCAGCGTTGAAGTTGGAGGGAGGGAGACCCAGTACTTC. This chain joins TRBV29-1 and TRBJ2-5; TRBD2 is a possible D gene (6 bases). Trimming took off 1 base at V and 5 bases at J, with 11 bases between the two ends. The CDR3 is made up of 13 amino acids. Germline CDR1 SQVTM, CDR2 ANQGSEA.

The chain uses TRBV2 and TRBJ1-1, with 10 bases aligning to TRBD1. This CDR3 is 15 amino acids long. The junction had 4 bases not matched to a gene; V was cut back by 5 bases and J by 1 base. Germline V CDR1 and CDR2: SNHLY, FYNNEI. The CDR3 DNA follows: TGTGCCAGCAGTCGGGACAGGGGATCGAACACTGAAGCTTTCTTT. It encodes CASSRDRGSNTEAFF.

The count of this clone is one. The chain uses TRBV29-1 and TRBJ1-1; D is perhaps TRBD1 (5 bases). The length of the CDR3 is 13 residues. Trimming shortened V by 2 bases and J by 5 bases, and 12 bases separated the two germline ends. Per the germline V gene, CDR1 is SQVTM and CDR2 is ANQGSEA. CDR3 nucleotides: TGCAGCGTTGAACGACAGTTGAGTACTGAAGCTTTCTTT. Its protein is CSVERQLSTEAFF.

This chain links TRBV10-3 with TRBJ1-1; tentative D call: TRBD1 (5 bases). V lost 6 bases and J 3 bases, leaving 14 bases between the germline ends. The germline gives CDR1 ENHRY, CDR2 SYGVKD. The CDR3 is 14 residues long. CDR3: CAIRFRQSDTEAFF. The DNA of the CDR3 is TGTGCCATCAGGTTTAGACAGAGCGACACTGAAGCTTTCTTT.

The chain recombines TRBV13 with TRBJ2-3; maybe TRBD2 (6 bases). The CDR3 is 15 residues long. V was shortened by 3 bases and J by 0 bases, with 10 bases between the two germline ends. From germline, CDR1 is PRHDT and CDR2 FYEKMQ (reference sequence). CDR3 residues: CASSFGGTSTDTQYF. The CDR3 nucleotides are TGTGCCAGCAGCTTTGGAGGGACTAGCACAGATACGCAGTATTTT.

The V and J genes are TRBV24-1 and TRBJ2-2, with D possibly being TRBD1 (5 bases). The germline V and J ends were trimmed by 3 bases and 7 bases, with 20 bases remaining between them. This CDR3 spans 17 amino acids. CDR1 KGHDR and CDR2 SFDVKD come from the germline V gene. Here the CDR3 DNA reads TGTGCCACCAGTGATACACAGGCCGGGTCCGGATACGGGGAGCTGTTTTTT. This gives the protein CATSDTQAGSGYGELFF.

This clone was seen only once. V is TRBV10-2 and J is TRBJ2-7; unclear D gene. The CDR3 totals 14 residues. V lost 2 bases and J lost 3, with 11 bases in between. From germline, CDR1 is WSHSY and CDR2 SAAADI. CDR3 region: CASSETGGNYEQYF. In nucleotides, the CDR3 is TGCGCCAGCAGTGAGACGGGTGGGAACTACGAGCAGTACTTC.

This clone was observed a single time. This sequence joins TRBV12-3 or TRBV12-4 and TRBJ2-2; D gene unclear. This CDR3 region has 12 residues. V shed 6 bases and J shed 5 bases, with 7 bases lying between them. The CDR3 loop reads CASRDGTGELFF. The DNA of the CDR3 is TGTGCCAGCAGGGATGGAACCGGGGAGCTGTTTTTT.

The genes are TRBV29-1 and TRBJ1-2; 8 nucleotides match TRBD1. This CDR3 spans 14 amino acids. V was pared by 6 bases and J by 10 bases, with 16 bases of the junction left unmatched. Germline V gene data show CDR1 as SQVTM and CDR2 as ANQGSEA. The CDR3 loop is CSVEIRTGPKVYTF. DNA for the CDR3: TGCAGCGTGGAGATACGGACAGGGCCTAAGGTCTACACCTTC.

The chain links TRBV28 to TRBJ2-7; the D is unclear. Germline CDR1 is MDHEN and CDR2 is SYDVKM. This CDR3 region has 14 residues. The V gene lost 2 bases and the J gene lost 7 bases, with 15 bases spanning the gap. In DNA, the CDR3 is TGTGCCAGCAGTTTAGGAGCAGCGTCGGGTGAGCAGTACTTC. It yields the protein CASSLGAASGEQYF.

The genes are TRBV7-3 and TRBJ2-6; 10 bases match TRBD1. Per germline, CDR1 SGHTA and CDR2 FQGTGA. V shed 1 base, J shed 5 bases, and the junction held 11 bases outside the gene matches. This CDR3 is 19 amino acids long. The DNA for the CDR3 is TGTGCCAGCAGCTTAAGGCCGGGACAGGGGTCCAATCGGGCCAACGTCCTGACTTTC. Protein sequence: CASSLRPGQGSNRANVLTF. The complete variable domain, with remaining parts taken from reference TRBV7-3 and TRBJ2-6, reads GAGVSQTPSNKVTEKGKYVELRCDPISGHTALYWYRQSLGQGPEFLIYFQGTGAADDSGLPNDRFFAVRPEGSVSTLKIQRTERGDSAVYLCASSLRPGQGSNRANVLTFGAGSRLTVL.

This clone appeared once. The genes are TRBV30 and TRBJ1-5; 7 bases match TRBD1. Trimming at V came to 5 bases and at J to 0 bases, leaving 4 bases not matched to a gene. Looked up from germline, CDR1 is GTSNPN and CDR2 is SVGIG (reference sequence). CDR3 length: 14 residues. The CDR3 coding sequence is TGTGCCTGGGGACAGGCTTATAGCAATCAGCCCCAGCATTTT. Encoded protein: CAWGQAYSNQPQHF.

The chain joins TRBV7-2 to TRBJ1-2, with D perhaps TRBD1 (5 bases). The CDR3 totals 15 residues. V dropped 0 bases and J dropped 10 bases, with 18 bases sitting between them. Germline values: CDR1 SGHTA, CDR2 FQGNSA. CDR3 coding DNA: TGTGCCAGCAGCTTAGCGCTTCTGGGGCAGGGAGACTACACCTTC. It specifies CASSLALLGQGDYTF.